This T cell receptor beta chain emerged from a study of blood T cell repertoires in COVID-19 (dated by TCRdb to about 2020). With regard to the full study: The collaborator samples originated in the United States, Italy and Spain and spanned the acute and convalescent phases of COVID-19. The prospective study material was composed of cDNA or gDNA derived from T cells, B-cell-depleted T cells, or PBMCs. Subjects who had been exposed to COVID-19, were actively infected with it, or had recovered from it provided the deeply sampled blood TCRbeta repertoires that made up the dataset. The repertoires were released in a freely available public database meant as a resource for research on the immune response to SARS-CoV-2. Samples came from the ongoing ImmuneRACE study (first 160 participants) plus 1,254 subjects from 6 global collaborators. Sample metadata almost always included a de-identified subject ID, COVID-19 status, age in years and sex. Where HLA class I and class II types were available, the types were taken from metadata supplied by the sample provider, not from assay-based typing. Study-wide findings and limitations: How much clinical and demographic metadata was included differed by source and by participant, and the metadata was provided uncurated.

The germline V gene gives CDR1 as SGHAT and CDR2 as FQNNGV. V is shortened by 1 base, J by 0 bases, and the region joining them spans 10 bases. The CDR3 numbers 16 residues from cysteine through phenylalanine. Of the read, only the CDR3 DNA is kept; its 48 bases are in frame from base 1. Samples from volunteer blood donors who had recovered from COVID-19 were contributed by a second Seattle source. Whole blood was collected in K2EDTA tubes by collaborating institutions according to the institutions' own protocols. For TCRbeta analysis, collaborators shipped samples in one of three forms: frozen whole blood, isolated PBMCs, or DNA extracted from either of those sample types. TCRbeta CDR3 regions were amplified from genomic DNA using the immunoSEQ Assay, a bias-controlled multiplex PCR. The source study handled its data this way. The number of nucleated cells in each sample was estimated by amplification of reference gene primers within the assay. To quantify the absolute abundance of each unique TCRbeta CDR3 rearrangement, sequence reads were collapsed and filtered. Productive Simpson clonality was computed per sample as the square root of Simpson's diversity index over productive rearrangements. Held by TCRdb, this immuneACCESS table contains in-frame sequences only and omits some clones. Under half of the omission traces to an unresolved V gene where checked; the cause of the rest is unknown. V and J calls plus clone size are reproduced from that table; the DNA served to infer D and trimming. Present in this sample are around 200,000 clones, 65% to 80% of which were seen just once. The top ten clonotypes cover about 14% of the sample.

In this sample, this clone turned up a few times. The antigen this receptor binds is unknown. No base qualities exist here, and no much larger clone lies one base off it. The TCR was taken from a man in his fifties or sixties who had recovered from COVID-19. The chain was built from TRBV11-2 and TRBJ2-1; the D region possibly corresponds to TRBD1 (5 bases align). Sequenced input: peripheral blood. The nucleotide sequence is TGTGCCAGCAGCTTAGGTAGGGGTACCTCCTACAATGAGCAGTTCTTC. The translation is CASSLGRGTSYNEQFF.